Listed below are T cell receptor beta chains from one sample, sequenced in a study of beta chain features in type 1 diabetes. The protocol was immunoSEQ multiplex PCR, while the TCRdb copy is restricted to in-frame clones and leaves out a portion. The repertoire holds some 200,000 clones, with around 15% as singletons. Sequencing was performed on naive CD4+ T cells from blood. The receptor source for this set is a man aged 30 to 45 with type 1 diabetes. The CDR3 runs from the conserved cysteine through the conserved F or W. Fields, in order: V gene, clone size, D gene, J gene, CDR3 DNA, CDR3 protein. D genes are given only for firm matches. Not every row has a clone size; where given, it reads once, few, many or a size class.

V: TRBV4-1
size: once
D: TRBD2
J: TRBJ2-2
DNA: TGCGCCAGCAGCCACGGGGCGGGAGCAACCGGGGAGCTGTTTTTT
CDR3: CASSHGAGATGELFF

V: TRBV15
size: NA
D: NA
J: TRBJ2-4
DNA: TGTGCCACCAGCAGGGCAGGGCCTGAAAACATTCAGTACTTC
CDR3: CATSRAGPENIQYF

V: TRBV5-4
size: few
D: TRBD1
J: TRBJ2-1
DNA: TGTGCCAGCAGCTTGGCCACAGGGGGCCTCAATGAGCAGTTCTTC
CDR3: CASSLATGGLNEQFF

V: TRBV10-3
size: few
D: NA
J: TRBJ2-7
DNA: TGTGCCATCAGTGAGTGGGGCTACGAGCAGTACTTC
CDR3: CAISEWGYEQYF

V: TRBV7-9
size: NA
D: NA
J: TRBJ2-3
DNA: TGTGCCAGCAGCGCCTTGGCCACAGATACGCAGTATTTT
CDR3: CASSALATDTQYF

V: TRBV4-3
size: few
D: NA
J: TRBJ2-1
DNA: TGCGCCAGCAGCCAAGCCTACAATGAGCAGTTCTTC
CDR3: CASSQAYNEQFF

V: TRBV29-1
size: few
D: TRBD2
J: TRBJ2-3
DNA: TGCAGCGTTGGGGGGACTAGCGGGGCAGGGACGCAGTATTTT
CDR3: CSVGGTSGAGTQYF

V: TRBV28
size: NA
D: TRBD1
J: TRBJ2-7
DNA: TGTGCCAGCAGTCCGGGACAGTCCTACGAGCAGTACTTC
CDR3: CASSPGQSYEQYF

V: TRBV28
size: NA
D: TRBD2
J: TRBJ2-7
DNA: TGTGCCAGCAGTTTATCCCTAGCGGGAGCCCACGAGCAGTACTTC
CDR3: CASSLSLAGAHEQYF

V: TRBV30
size: NA
D: TRBD2
J: TRBJ2-3
DNA: TGTGCCTGGATAGCGGGAAGCACAGATACGCAGTATTTT
CDR3: CAWIAGSTDTQYF

V: TRBV6-8
size: few
D: TRBD2
J: TRBJ2-6
DNA: TGTGCCAGCAGCCCTCCGACTAGCGGGAGATCAACTGGGGCCAACGTCCTGACTTTC
CDR3: CASSPPTSGRSTGANVLTF

V: TRBV10-3
size: NA
D: NA
J: TRBJ2-1
DNA: TGTGCCATCAGTGCGGACAGAGACAATGAGCAGTTCTTC
CDR3: CAISADRDNEQFF

V: TRBV21-1
size: few
D: NA
J: TRBJ2-5
DNA: TGTGCCAGCAGCAGGAACAGGGTCCAAGAGACCCAGTACTTC
CDR3: CASSRNRVQETQYF

V: TRBV7-2
size: NA
D: NA
J: TRBJ2-7
DNA: TGTGCCAGCAGCTTAGGTTCAGGGCTGGGATACGAGCAGTACTTC
CDR3: CASSLGSGLGYEQYF

V: TRBV30
size: NA
D: TRBD1
J: TRBJ2-7
DNA: TGTGCCTGGAGCCTGACAGGGTCTATCGACGAGCAGTACTTC
CDR3: CAWSLTGSIDEQYF

V: TRBV4-3
size: few
D: TRBD1
J: TRBJ1-2
DNA: TGCGCCAGCAGCCGGCTGACAGGGCCCCATGGCTACACCTTC
CDR3: CASSRLTGPHGYTF

V: TRBV18
size: NA
D: NA
J: TRBJ2-1
DNA: TGTGCCAGCTCACTAAGTCTAGCGAGTAGCTCCTACAATGAGCAGTTCTTC
CDR3: CASSLSLASSSYNEQFF

V: TRBV29-1
size: few
D: NA
J: TRBJ1-4
DNA: TGCAGCGTTTGGCGGGCTGGGGAAAAACTGTTTTTT
CDR3: CSVWRAGEKLFF

V: TRBV10-3
size: few
D: TRBD1
J: TRBJ2-5
DNA: TGTGCCATCAGGGAGACAGGGAAAGAGACCCAGTACTTC
CDR3: CAIRETGKETQYF

V: TRBV5-4
size: few
D: NA
J: TRBJ2-3
DNA: TGTGCCAGCAGCTTAAGGCGAACCTTGGGCACAGATACGCAGTATTTT
CDR3: CASSLRRTLGTDTQYF

V: TRBV7-9
size: few
D: TRBD1
J: TRBJ1-1
DNA: TGTGCCAGCAGCCGTGGGGACAGGGCAGACACTGAAGCTTTCTTT
CDR3: CASSRGDRADTEAFF

V: TRBV6-4
size: NA
D: NA
J: TRBJ2-3
DNA: TGTGCCAGCAGTGACTCGTTTATGAGCACAGATACGCAGTATTTT
CDR3: CASSDSFMSTDTQYF

V: TRBV29-1
size: few
D: TRBD1
J: TRBJ2-7
DNA: TGCAGCGTTGGGGACAGCTACGAGCAGTACTTC
CDR3: CSVGDSYEQYF

V: TRBV9
size: few
D: TRBD2
J: TRBJ2-1
DNA: TGTGCCAGCAGCGTCGGACTAGCGGGAGTTGGTGAGCAGTTCTTC
CDR3: CASSVGLAGVGEQFF

V: TRBV4-3
size: NA
D: NA
J: TRBJ2-3
DNA: TGCGCCAGCAGCCAATCCGCTGCCGGACAGCGCACAGATACGCAGTATTTT
CDR3: CASSQSAAGQRTDTQYF

V: TRBV30
size: NA
D: TRBD1
J: TRBJ1-1
DNA: TGTGCCTGGAGTCAGACAGGGTTCAGGACTGAAGCTTTCTTT
CDR3: CAWSQTGFRTEAFF

V: TRBV13
size: NA
D: TRBD2
J: TRBJ2-4
DNA: TGTGCCAGCAGCCGAGTCGGGGGGAAAAACATTCAGTACTTC
CDR3: CASSRVGGKNIQYF

V: TRBV7-2
size: NA
D: TRBD1
J: TRBJ2-1
DNA: TGTGCCAGCAGCTTATCGGGACAGGGCTACAATGAGCAGTTCTTC
CDR3: CASSLSGQGYNEQFF